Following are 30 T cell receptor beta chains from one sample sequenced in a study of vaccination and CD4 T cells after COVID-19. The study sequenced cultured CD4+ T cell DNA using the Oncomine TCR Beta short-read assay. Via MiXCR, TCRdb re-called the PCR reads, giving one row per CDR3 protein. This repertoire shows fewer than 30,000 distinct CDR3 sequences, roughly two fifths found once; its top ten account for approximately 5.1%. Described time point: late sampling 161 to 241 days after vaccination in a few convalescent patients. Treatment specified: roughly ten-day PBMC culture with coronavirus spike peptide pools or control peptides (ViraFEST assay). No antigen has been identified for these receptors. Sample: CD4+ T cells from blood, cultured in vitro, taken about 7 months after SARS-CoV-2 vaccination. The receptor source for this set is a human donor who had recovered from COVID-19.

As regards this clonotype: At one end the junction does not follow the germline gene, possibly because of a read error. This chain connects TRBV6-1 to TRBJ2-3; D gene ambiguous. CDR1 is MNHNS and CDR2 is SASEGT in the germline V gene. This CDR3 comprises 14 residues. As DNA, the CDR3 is TGTGCCAGCAGTGAAGAACAGAACACAGATACGCCGTATTTT. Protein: CASSEEQNTDTPYF.

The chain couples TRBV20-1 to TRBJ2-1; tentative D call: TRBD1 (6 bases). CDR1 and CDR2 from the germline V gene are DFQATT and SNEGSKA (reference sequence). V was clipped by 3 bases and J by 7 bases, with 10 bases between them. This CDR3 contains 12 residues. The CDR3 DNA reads TGCAGTGCTAGGGGGGCCGTTAATGAGCAGTTCTTC. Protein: CSARGAVNEQFF.

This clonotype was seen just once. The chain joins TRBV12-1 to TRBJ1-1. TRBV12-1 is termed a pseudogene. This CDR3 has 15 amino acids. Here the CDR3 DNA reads TGTGCCAGCAGCTTTCCCTCCCAGCCAAACACTGAAGCTTTCTTT. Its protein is CASSFPSQPNTEAFF.

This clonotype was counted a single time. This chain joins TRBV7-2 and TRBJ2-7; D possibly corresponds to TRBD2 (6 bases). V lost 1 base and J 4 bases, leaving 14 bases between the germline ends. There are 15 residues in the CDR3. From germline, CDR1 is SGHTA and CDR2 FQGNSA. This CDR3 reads CASSLEGGGNYEQYF. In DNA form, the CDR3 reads TGTGCCAGCAGCTTAGAGGGAGGCGGGAATTACGAGCAGTACTTC.

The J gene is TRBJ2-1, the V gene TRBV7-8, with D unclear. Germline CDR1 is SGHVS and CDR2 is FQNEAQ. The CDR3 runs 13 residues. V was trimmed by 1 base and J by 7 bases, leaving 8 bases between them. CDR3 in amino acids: CASSLVGDNEQFF. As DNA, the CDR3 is TGTGCCAGCAGCTTAGTCGGTGATAATGAGCAGTTCTTC.

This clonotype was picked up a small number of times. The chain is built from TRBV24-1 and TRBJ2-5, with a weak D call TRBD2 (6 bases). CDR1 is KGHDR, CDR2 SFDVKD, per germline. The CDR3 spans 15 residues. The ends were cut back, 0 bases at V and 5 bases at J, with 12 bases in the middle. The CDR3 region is CATSDLLGGGETQYF. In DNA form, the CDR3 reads TGTGCCACCAGTGATTTGCTGGGTGGAGGGGAGACCCAGTACTTC.

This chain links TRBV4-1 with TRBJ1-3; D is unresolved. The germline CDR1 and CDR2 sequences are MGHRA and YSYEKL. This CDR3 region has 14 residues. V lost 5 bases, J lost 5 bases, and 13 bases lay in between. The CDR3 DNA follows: TGCGCCAGCAGCTACGGTGGCAGCAGAAACACCATATATTTT. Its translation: CASSYGGSRNTIYF.

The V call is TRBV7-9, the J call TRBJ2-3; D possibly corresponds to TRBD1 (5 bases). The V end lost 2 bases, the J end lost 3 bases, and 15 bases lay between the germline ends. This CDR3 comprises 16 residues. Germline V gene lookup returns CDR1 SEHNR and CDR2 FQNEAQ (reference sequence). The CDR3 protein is CASSLFDRRITDTQYF. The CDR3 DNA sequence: TGTGCCAGCAGCTTATTTGACAGACGAATAACAGATACGCAGTATTTT. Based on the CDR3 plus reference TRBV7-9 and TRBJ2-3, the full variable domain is DTGVSQNPRHKITKRGQNVTFRCDPISEHNRLYWYRQTLGQGPEFLTYFQNEAQLEKSRLLSDRFSAERPKGSFSTLEIQRTEQGDSAMYLCASSLFDRRITDTQYFGPGTRLTVL.

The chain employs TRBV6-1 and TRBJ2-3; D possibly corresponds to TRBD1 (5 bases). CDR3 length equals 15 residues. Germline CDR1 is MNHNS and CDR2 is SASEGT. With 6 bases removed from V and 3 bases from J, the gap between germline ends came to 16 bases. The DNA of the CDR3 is TGTGCCAGCAGACCCCTAAGGGGATCAACAGATACGCAGTATTTT. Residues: CASRPLRGSTDTQYF.

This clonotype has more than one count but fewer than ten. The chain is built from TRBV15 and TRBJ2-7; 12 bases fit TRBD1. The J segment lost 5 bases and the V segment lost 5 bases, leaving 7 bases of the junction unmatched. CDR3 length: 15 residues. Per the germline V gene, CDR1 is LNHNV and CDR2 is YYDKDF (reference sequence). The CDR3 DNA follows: TGTGCCACCAGCCGGGGGGGGACAGGGGGCCACGAGCAGTACTTC. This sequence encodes CATSRGGTGGHEQYF.

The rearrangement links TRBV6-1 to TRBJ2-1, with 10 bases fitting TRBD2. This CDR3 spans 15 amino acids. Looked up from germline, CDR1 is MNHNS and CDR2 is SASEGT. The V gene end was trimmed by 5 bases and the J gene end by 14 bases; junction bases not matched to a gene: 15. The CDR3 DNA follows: TGTGCCAGCAGTACTATAGCGGGAGGCTCGAGTGCGGAGTTCTTC. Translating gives CASSTIAGGSSAEFF.

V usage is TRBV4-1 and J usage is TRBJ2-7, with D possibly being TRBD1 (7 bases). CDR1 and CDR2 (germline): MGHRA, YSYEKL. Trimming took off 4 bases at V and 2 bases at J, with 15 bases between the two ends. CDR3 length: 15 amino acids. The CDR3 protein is CASSPGAQGTYEQYF. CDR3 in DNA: TGCGCCAGCAGCCCGGGAGCACAGGGGACCTACGAGCAGTACTTC.

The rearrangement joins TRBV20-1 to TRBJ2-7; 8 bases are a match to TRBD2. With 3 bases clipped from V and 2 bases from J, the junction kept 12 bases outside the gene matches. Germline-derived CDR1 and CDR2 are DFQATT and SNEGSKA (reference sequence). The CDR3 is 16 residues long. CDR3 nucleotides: TGCAGTGCTAGGGACACGCCGGGGGGGAGGGCCTACGAGCAGTACTTC. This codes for CSARDTPGGRAYEQYF.

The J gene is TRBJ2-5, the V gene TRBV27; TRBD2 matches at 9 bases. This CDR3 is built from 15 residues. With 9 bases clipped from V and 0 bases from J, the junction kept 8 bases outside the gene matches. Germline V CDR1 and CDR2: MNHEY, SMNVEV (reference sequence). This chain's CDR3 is CASNPGLANQETQYF. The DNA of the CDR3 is TGTGCCAGTAATCCGGGACTAGCCAACCAAGAGACCCAGTACTTC.

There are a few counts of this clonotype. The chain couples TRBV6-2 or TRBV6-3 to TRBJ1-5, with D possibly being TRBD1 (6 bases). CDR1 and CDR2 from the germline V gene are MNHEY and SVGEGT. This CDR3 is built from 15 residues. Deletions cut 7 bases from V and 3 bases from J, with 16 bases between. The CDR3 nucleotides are TGTGCCAGCAAACCATGGGACATCCCCAATCAGCCCCAGCATTTT. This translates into CASKPWDIPNQPQHF.

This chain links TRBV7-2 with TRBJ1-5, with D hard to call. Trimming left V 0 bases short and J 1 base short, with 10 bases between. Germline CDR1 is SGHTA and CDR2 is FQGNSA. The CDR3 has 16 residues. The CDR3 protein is CASSLAGLGSNQPQHF. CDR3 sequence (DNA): TGTGCCAGCAGCTTAGCCGGGTTGGGCAGCAATCAGCCCCAGCATTTT.

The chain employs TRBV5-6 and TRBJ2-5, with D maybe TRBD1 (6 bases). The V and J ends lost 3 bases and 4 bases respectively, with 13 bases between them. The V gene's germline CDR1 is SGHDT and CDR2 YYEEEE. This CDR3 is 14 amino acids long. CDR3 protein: CASSWEQGSETQYF. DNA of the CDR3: TGTGCCAGCAGCTGGGAACAGGGATCAGAGACCCAGTACTTC.

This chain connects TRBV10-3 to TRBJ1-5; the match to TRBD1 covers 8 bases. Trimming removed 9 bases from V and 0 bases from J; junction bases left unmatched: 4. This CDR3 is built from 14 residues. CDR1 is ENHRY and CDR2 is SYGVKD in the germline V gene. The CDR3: CAIAGQDSNQPQHF. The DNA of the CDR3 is TGTGCCATAGCGGGACAGGATAGCAATCAGCCCCAGCATTTT.

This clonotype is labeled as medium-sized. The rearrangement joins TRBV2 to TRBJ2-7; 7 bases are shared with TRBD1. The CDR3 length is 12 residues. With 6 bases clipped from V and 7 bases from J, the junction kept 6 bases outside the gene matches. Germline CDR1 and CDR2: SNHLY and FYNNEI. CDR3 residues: CASSRGQSEQYF. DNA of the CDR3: TGTGCCAGCAGCCGGGGACAGAGTGAGCAGTACTTC.

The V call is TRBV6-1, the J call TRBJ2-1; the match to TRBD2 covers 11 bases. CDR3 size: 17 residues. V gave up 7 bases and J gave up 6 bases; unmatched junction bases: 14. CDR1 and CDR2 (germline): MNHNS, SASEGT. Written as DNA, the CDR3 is TGTGCCAGCATCCTACTAGCGGGAGATTTCTGGGCCAATGAGCAGTTCTTC. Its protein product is CASILLAGDFWANEQFF.

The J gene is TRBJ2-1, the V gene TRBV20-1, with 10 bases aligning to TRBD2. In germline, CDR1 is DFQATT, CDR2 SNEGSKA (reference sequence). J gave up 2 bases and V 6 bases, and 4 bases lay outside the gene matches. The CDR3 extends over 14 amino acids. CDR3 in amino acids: CSAIAGGPYNEQFF. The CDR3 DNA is TGCAGTGCAATAGCGGGGGGTCCCTACAATGAGCAGTTCTTC.

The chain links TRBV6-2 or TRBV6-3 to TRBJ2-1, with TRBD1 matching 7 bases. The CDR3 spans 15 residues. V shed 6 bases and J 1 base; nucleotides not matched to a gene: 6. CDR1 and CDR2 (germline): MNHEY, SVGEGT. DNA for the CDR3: TGTGCCAGCAGAAGGCAGGGGGTGTCCTACAATGAGCAGTTCTTC. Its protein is CASRRQGVSYNEQFF.

The CDR3: CASSLAQGYSYEQYF. In DNA form, the CDR3 reads TGTGCCAGCAGCTTAGCGCAGGGTTACTCCTACGAGCAGTACTTC. The chain is built from TRBV7-8 and TRBJ2-7, with D perhaps TRBD1 (5 bases). The CDR3 sequence is 15 residues long. V lost 0 bases and J 0 bases, leaving 9 bases between the germline ends. From germline, CDR1 is SGHVS and CDR2 FQNEAQ.

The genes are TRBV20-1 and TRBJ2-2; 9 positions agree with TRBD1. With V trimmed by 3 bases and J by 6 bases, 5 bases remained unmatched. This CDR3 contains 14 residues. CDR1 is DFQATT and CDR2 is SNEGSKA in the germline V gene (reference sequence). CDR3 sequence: CSARDRGFAGELFF. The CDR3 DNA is TGCAGTGCTAGGGACAGGGGTTTCGCCGGGGAGCTGTTTTTT.

CDR3 in amino acids: CASSPGQRNYGYTF. DNA of the CDR3: TGTGCCAGTAGTCCGGGACAGCGTAACTATGGCTACACCTTC. The rearrangement links TRBV19 to TRBJ1-2; 7 nucleotides align to TRBD1. CDR3 size: 14 residues. Germline values: CDR1 LNHDA, CDR2 SQIVND (reference sequence). V was clipped by 5 bases and J by 1 base; unmatched bases: 4. Full variable domain (rest looked up from reference TRBV19 and TRBJ1-2): DGGITQSPKYLFRKEGQNVTLSCEQNLNHDAMYWYRQDPGQGLRLIYYSQIVNDFQKGDIAEGYSVSREKKESFPLTVTSAQKNPTAFYLCASSPGQRNYGYTFGSGTRLTVV.

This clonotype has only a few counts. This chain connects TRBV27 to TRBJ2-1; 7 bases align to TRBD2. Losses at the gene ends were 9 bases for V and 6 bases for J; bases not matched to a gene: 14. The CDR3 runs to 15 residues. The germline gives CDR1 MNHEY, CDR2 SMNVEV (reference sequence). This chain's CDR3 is CASSAHRLAVNEQFF. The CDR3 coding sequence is TGTGCCAGTTCGGCCCACAGACTAGCAGTCAATGAGCAGTTCTTC.

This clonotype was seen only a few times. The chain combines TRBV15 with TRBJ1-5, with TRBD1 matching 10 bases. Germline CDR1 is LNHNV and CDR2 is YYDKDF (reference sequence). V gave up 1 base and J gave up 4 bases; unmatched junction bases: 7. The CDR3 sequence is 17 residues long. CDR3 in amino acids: CATSRAGGQGKNQPQHF. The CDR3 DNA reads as TGTGCCACCAGCAGAGCAGGGGGACAGGGGAAAAATCAGCCCCAGCATTTT. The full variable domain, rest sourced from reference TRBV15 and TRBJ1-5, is DAMVIQNPRYQVTQFGKPVTLSCSQTLNHNVMYWYQQKSSQAPKLLFHYYDKDFNNEADTPDNFQSRRPNTSFCFLDIRSPGLGDTAMYLCATSRAGGQGKNQPQHFGDGTRLSIL.

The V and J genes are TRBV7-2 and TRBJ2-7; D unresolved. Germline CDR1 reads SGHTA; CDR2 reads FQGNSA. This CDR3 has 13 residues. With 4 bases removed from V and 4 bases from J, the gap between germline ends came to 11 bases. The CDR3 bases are TGTGCCAGCAGCTACAACAGCGAATACGAGCAGTACTTC. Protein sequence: CASSYNSEYEQYF.

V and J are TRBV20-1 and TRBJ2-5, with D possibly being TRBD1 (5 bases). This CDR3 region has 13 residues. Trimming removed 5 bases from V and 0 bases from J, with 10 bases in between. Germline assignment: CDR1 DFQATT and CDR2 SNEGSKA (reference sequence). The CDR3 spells CSAQTDDQETQYF. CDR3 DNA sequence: TGCAGTGCTCAGACAGACGACCAAGAGACCCAGTACTTC.

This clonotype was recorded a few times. The CDR3 protein is CASSQERYGYTF. As DNA, the CDR3 is TGTGCCAGCAGCCAAGAAAGATATGGCTACACCTTC. The chain has TRBV4-2 and TRBJ1-2; D gene ambiguous. This CDR3 is 12 amino acids long. Per germline, CDR1 LGHNA and CDR2 YNFKEQ. V lost 0 bases to trimming and J lost 5 bases, with 4 bases between them.